A selection of T cell receptor beta chains follows, all from one sample in a study of T cell responses to AZD1222 COVID-19 vaccine. Method: immunoSEQ multiplex PCR; TCRdb's copy keeps in-frame clones and lacks some. The data show 100,000 or so clones, with roughly nine tenths seen just once and approximately 16% held by the top ten. This material consisted of peripheral blood, taken on day 0 of AZD1222 vaccination. These TCRs come from an adult in good health. The CDR3 runs from the conserved cysteine through the conserved F or W. The order of the fields is clone size, D gene, J gene, V gene, CDR3 DNA, CDR3 protein. A D gene is named only where the DNA matches it firmly. Clone size is stated in some rows and not others, as once, few, many or a class when expanded.

.	.	TRBJ1-3	TRBV4-1	TGCGCCAGCAGTCAGACTGGAAACACCATATATTTT	CASSQTGNTIYF
.	.	TRBJ2-7	TRBV2	TGTGCCAGCAGGGAGGTCGGGGCTTACGAGCAGTACTTC	CASREVGAYEQYF
.	.	TRBJ1-1	TRBV6-2/TRBV6-3	TGTGCCAGCAGTTACTCTGGGGGACAGAACACTGAAGCTTTCTTT	CASSYSGGQNTEAFF
.	TRBD1	TRBJ1-2	TRBV9	TGTGCCAGCAGAGAATCCGGGACAGGGGCTGGAGGCTACACCTTC	CASRESGTGAGGYTF
.	TRBD2	TRBJ2-3	TRBV6-4	TGTGCCAGCAGTGAGTCGGGACTAGCGGGACCAGATACGCAGTATTTT	CASSESGLAGPDTQYF
.	TRBD1	TRBJ1-6	TRBV7-8	TGTGCCAGCAGCTCGACAGGGGACGATTCACCCCTCCACTTT	CASSSTGDDSPLHF
.	TRBD1	TRBJ1-2	TRBV28	TGTGCCAGCAGTTCACAGGGGCTGTCGGGGAATAACTATGGCTACACCTTC	CASSSQGLSGNNYGYTF
.	TRBD1	TRBJ2-7	TRBV28	TGTGCCAGCAGTTGGGACAGGGTTTACGAGCAGTACTTC	CASSWDRVYEQYF
.	.	TRBJ2-1	TRBV6-1	TGTGCCAGCAGTGACGGACTACAAACCTACAATGAGCAGTTCTTC	CASSDGLQTYNEQFF
.	.	TRBJ2-7	TRBV5-4	TGTGCCAGCAGCTTGGGTGGGGGTCTAGAGGTCTCCTACGAGCAGTACTTC	CASSLGGGLEVSYEQYF
.	.	TRBJ1-5	TRBV7-3	TGTGCCAGCAGCCCAGGTAGGGGGGAGCCCCAGCATTTT	CASSPGRGEPQHF
.	.	TRBJ2-7	TRBV25-1	TGTGCCAGCAGTGAAATCGGACGGACCTACGAGCAGTACTTC	CASSEIGRTYEQYF
.	.	TRBJ1-1	TRBV6-5	TGTGCCGCTCGCCGGGGGCCCGACACTGAAGCTTTCTTT	CAARRGPDTEAFF
.	.	TRBJ1-3	TRBV30	TGTGCCTGGAGTGTGATCCCGGGGACCATATATTTT	CAWSVIPGTIYF
.	.	TRBJ1-2	TRBV7-2	TGTGCCAGTCGGGATGACTATGGCTACACCTTC	CASRDDYGYTF
.	.	TRBJ2-7	TRBV5-1	TGCGCCAGCAGCCCTGGATACATTTCCTACGAGCAGTACTTC	CASSPGYISYEQYF
.	.	TRBJ1-2	TRBV28	TGTGCCAGCAGTTTGGGGGCAGGGTGGCGGGGTGGCTACACCTTC	CASSLGAGWRGGYTF
.	.	TRBJ2-7	TRBV19	TGTGCCAGTAGACCTCAGGGGTTCTACGAGCAGTACTTC	CASRPQGFYEQYF
once	TRBD2	TRBJ2-7	TRBV10-2	TGCGCCAGCAGCTTACTAGCGGGCACCTACGAGCAGTACTTC	CASSLLAGTYEQYF
.	.	TRBJ1-4	TRBV2	TGTGCCAGCAGTGATGAGGAAAAACTGTTTTTT	CASSDEEKLFF
.	.	TRBJ1-4	TRBV4-1	TGCGCCAGCAGCCAAGGCCTCTTCGGATTCGCCGCTAATGAAAAACTGTTTTTT	CASSQGLFGFAANEKLFF
few	.	TRBJ1-2	TRBV3-1/TRBV3-2	TGTGCCAGCAGCAAAAAAGCCGGGACCCCAGAGAAGGGCTACACCTTC	CASSKKAGTPEKGYTF
.	.	TRBJ2-7	TRBV3-1/TRBV3-2	TGTGCCAGCAGTAGGACACTTTACGAGCAGTACTTC	CASSRTLYEQYF
once	TRBD1	TRBJ2-3	TRBV3-1/TRBV3-2	TGTGCCAGCAGCCAAGACGTTGGCAGGGGGCCCGATTTGACGCAGTATTTT	CASSQDVGRGPDLTQYF
.	TRBD2	TRBJ2-1	TRBV29-1	TGCAGCGTTGGGCTAGCGGGAGGCTCCTACAATGAGCAGTTCTTC	CSVGLAGGSYNEQFF
.	.	TRBJ2-7	TRBV28	TGTGCCAGCAACCTCCCAGGGGGGGACACGGGCAACTACGAGCAGTACTTC	CASNLPGGDTGNYEQYF
once	TRBD1	TRBJ2-7	TRBV5-1	TGCGCCAGCACCGCGGACAGGGGGCTCGACGAGCAGTACTTC	CASTADRGLDEQYF
.	TRBD2	TRBJ2-5	TRBV29-1	TGCAGCGTTGGATCTGTAGCGGGAGGCCCTCAAGAGACCCAGTACTTC	CSVGSVAGGPQETQYF
.	.	TRBJ1-1	TRBV30	TGTGCCTGGAATCAGGGGTCTGAAGCTTTCTTT	CAWNQGSEAFF
.	TRBD1	TRBJ1-2	TRBV5-6	TGTGCCAGCAGTAACCGGGACAGGGATAACGGCTACACCTTC	CASSNRDRDNGYTF
.	TRBD1	TRBJ2-4	TRBV28	TGTGCCAGCAACAGGGGCCTGACACTCGCCAAAAACATTCAGTACTTC	CASNRGLTLAKNIQYF
.	TRBD1	TRBJ1-2	TRBV3-1/TRBV3-2	TGTGCCAGCAGCCGGGACAGTGATAACTATGGCTACACCTTC	CASSRDSDNYGYTF
.	.	TRBJ1-4	TRBV7-9	TGTGCCAGCAGCCCCCCGGTAACTAATGAAAAACTGTTTTTT	CASSPPVTNEKLFF
.	TRBD2	TRBJ2-1	TRBV24-1	TGTGCCACCAGTGATACTAGCGGGAGGGTTCTGCAGTTCTTC	CATSDTSGRVLQFF
.	TRBD2	TRBJ2-5	TRBV7-9	TGTGCCAGCAGCCAGCTAGCGGTCCAAGAGACCCAGTACTTC	CASSQLAVQETQYF
.	TRBD1	TRBJ2-7	TRBV27	TGTGCCAGCAGTTTTAGACAGGGGAGGTACGAGCAGTACTTC	CASSFRQGRYEQYF
.	TRBD1	TRBJ1-2	TRBV5-1	TGCGCCAGCAGCTTGAGGATTACAGGGGGCGCGTCAATAGGTGGCTACACCTTC	CASSLRITGGASIGGYTF
.	TRBD1	TRBJ1-2	TRBV2	TGTGCCAGCATTCTCTCGGGACAGAACTATGGCTACACCTTC	CASILSGQNYGYTF
.	.	TRBJ1-3	TRBV11-2	TGTGCCAGCACCCAGCAGGGAAACACCATATATTTT	CASTQQGNTIYF
.	TRBD1	TRBJ2-7	TRBV2	TGTGCCAGCAGTGAAGGGCAGGGGGCCTACGAGCAGTACTTC	CASSEGQGAYEQYF
.	.	TRBJ2-1	TRBV7-6	TGTGCCAGCAGCTTAACTGGACACAATGAGCAGTTCTTC	CASSLTGHNEQFF
.	TRBD1	TRBJ2-5	TRBV9	TGTGCCAGCAGCGTACGCCCCGGGACAGCGGAGACCCAGTACTTC	CASSVRPGTAETQYF
.	.	TRBJ2-3	TRBV7-3	TGTGCCAGCAGCCACGGGAGCGGAACAGATACGCAGTATTTT	CASSHGSGTDTQYF
.	.	TRBJ2-7	TRBV23-1	TGCGCCAGCGGACCCGGTCTACTTTACGAGCAGTACTTC	CASGPGLLYEQYF
medium-sized	TRBD1	TRBJ2-1	TRBV7-3	TGTGCCAGCAGCATCCTACCGGGACAGCCAAACAATGAGCAGTTCTTC	CASSILPGQPNNEQFF
.	.	TRBJ2-5	TRBV12-3/TRBV12-4	TGTGCCAGCAGTACAGGGCTCCAAGAGACCCAGTACTTC	CASSTGLQETQYF
.	.	TRBJ1-6	TRBV6-5	TGTGCCAGCACTTCTGGGACAAGGTATTCACCCCTCCACTTT	CASTSGTRYSPLHF
.	.	TRBJ1-2	TRBV7-8	TGTGCCAGCTCACCCTGGGCAGTCCCTGGCTACACCTTC	CASSPWAVPGYTF
.	.	TRBJ1-2	TRBV28	TGTGCCAGCAGAGACCCGAGGACCTCCGGACGCTATGGCTACACCTTC	CASRDPRTSGRYGYTF
.	.	TRBJ1-1	TRBV19	TGTGCCAGTACCTGGTATTTTCAGGGGAAAATGAACACTGAAGCTTTCTTT	CASTWYFQGKMNTEAFF
.	.	TRBJ2-7	TRBV11-3	TGTGCCAGCAGCTTAGGCGTCAGCTACGAGCAGTACTTC	CASSLGVSYEQYF
.	.	TRBJ2-1	TRBV9	TGTGCCAGCAGCGTTAGAGAGACTGAGCAGTTCTTC	CASSVRETEQFF
.	TRBD1	TRBJ1-4	TRBV7-9	TGTGCCAGCAGCTCGGGACAGGGGAGTAATGAAAAACTGTTTTTT	CASSSGQGSNEKLFF
.	TRBD1	TRBJ1-2	TRBV18	TGTGCCAGCTCACCCGGACAGGGGAGGGATGGCTACACCTTC	CASSPGQGRDGYTF
once	TRBD1	TRBJ1-2	TRBV24-1	TGTGCCACCAGTGACCTTATGACAGGGGTAACCTATGGCTACACCTTC	CATSDLMTGVTYGYTF